This T cell receptor beta chain was identified in a study of blood T cell repertoires in COVID-19. Study background: Italy, Spain and the United States were the sources of the convalescent and acute COVID-19 samples.

This table comes from immunoSEQ multiplex PCR, and its TCRdb copy is limited to in-frame clones, with some not included. The data contain 300,000 to 400,000 clones, roughly 89% of them seen just once; the ten biggest clones take up about 5%. The clonotype originates from a man in his sixties who had recovered from COVID-19. The sequenced sample consisted of PBMCs or T cells enriched from blood (not recorded which).

CDR3 sequence reads: CASSLVSEGDYGYTF. CDR3 nucleotide sequence: TGTGCCAGCAGCTTAGTCAGTGAAGGGGACTATGGCTACACCTTC. This rearrangement joins TRBV11-1 to TRBJ1-2, with D perhaps matching TRBD1 (5 bases). This CDR3 comprises 15 residues. V dropped 1 base and J dropped 3 bases, with 12 bases sitting between them. Germline-derived CDR1 and CDR2 are SGHAT and FQDESV (reference sequence).